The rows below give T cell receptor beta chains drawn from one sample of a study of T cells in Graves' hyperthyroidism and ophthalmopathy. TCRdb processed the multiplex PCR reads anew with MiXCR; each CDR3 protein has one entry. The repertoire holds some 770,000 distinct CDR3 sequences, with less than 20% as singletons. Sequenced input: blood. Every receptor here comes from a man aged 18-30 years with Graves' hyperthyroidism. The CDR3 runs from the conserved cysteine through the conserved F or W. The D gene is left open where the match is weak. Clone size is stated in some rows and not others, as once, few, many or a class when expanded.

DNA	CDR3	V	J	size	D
TGCAGCGTTGCAATCTCCCGGGGATGCGAGCAGTACTTC	CSVAISRGCEQYF	TRBV29-1	TRBJ2-7	-	-
TGTGCCAGCAGCATCCGGGAGAAGAAGTTCTTC	CASSIREKKFF	TRBV3-1	TRBJ2-1	few	-
TGTGCCAGCAGTTTGACTAGCGGGGATGGTTACGAGCAGTACTTC	CASSLTSGDGYEQYF	TRBV2	TRBJ2-7	many	TRBD2
TGTGCCAGCAATTTGCGGGGTAGATCTGGAAACACCATATATTTT	CASNLRGRSGNTIYF	TRBV27	TRBJ1-3	few	-
TGCAGCCCCCTCCGGGTAGGCGAAACTGAAGCTTTCTTT	CSPLRVGETEAFF	TRBV29-1	TRBJ1-1	few	-
TGTGCCAGCAGTTCCCTAAGGGGGGGGGTCTACGAGCAGTACTTC	CASSSLRGGVYEQYF	TRBV28	TRBJ2-7	many	-
TGCAGCGTTGCCCGGACGGATAGACGGCAAGAGACCCAGTACTTC	CSVARTDRRQETQYF	TRBV29-1	TRBJ2-5	many	-
TGTGCCAGCAGCCCTCTAGCTGGGGCCGCACCTTGGAACGGGCAGTACTTC	CASSPLAGAAPWNGQYF	TRBV7-9	TRBJ2-7	few	-
TGTGCCAGCAGTCGGACCGGGACGGACGGGACCCAGTACTTC	CASSRTGTDGTQYF	TRBV28	TRBJ2-5	many	-
TGCAGTGCTAGAAGTAAGGGTAAGGGTACGATCACTGAAGCTTTCTTT	CSARSKGKGTITEAFF	TRBV20-1	TRBJ1-1	-	-
TGTGCCAGCAGTGCCGGACAGATCACTGAAGCTTTCTTT	CASSAGQITEAFF	TRBV25-1	TRBJ1-1	few	-
TGTGCCAGCAGTGGACGGGGGCCCCAGCATTTT	CASSGRGPQHF	TRBV12-3/TRBV12-4	TRBJ1-5	many	-
TGTGCCAGCAGTTTAGTCCAGGGGAAAGAGACCCAGTACTTC	CASSLVQGKETQYF	TRBV28	TRBJ2-5	few	-
TGTGCCTGGAGTCCGGGACTAGGGTTTGAGCAGTTCTTC	CAWSPGLGFEQFF	TRBV30	TRBJ2-1	many	TRBD2
TGTGCCAGCAGTTTATCCGAGTATAGCAATCAGCCCCAGCATTTT	CASSLSEYSNQPQHF	TRBV27	TRBJ1-5	few	-
TGCAGTGCTAGAGACCATAGCGGGGGCGCGGAGCAGTACTTC	CSARDHSGGAEQYF	TRBV20-1	TRBJ2-7	-	TRBD2
TGCGCCAGCAGCCAAGATGGGGACAGACTCGGCTACACCTTC	CASSQDGDRLGYTF	TRBV4-1	TRBJ1-2	few	TRBD1
TGTGCCAGCAGTATGCAGGGTTATCAGCCCCAGCATTTT	CASSMQGYQPQHF	TRBV2	TRBJ1-5	once	-
TGTGGCAGCAGCTCTCTAGTGTACACCGGGGAGCTGTTTTTT	CGSSSLVYTGELFF	TRBV7-6	TRBJ2-2	-	-
TGTGCCAGCAGCGAGAAACAGCGGGTGTCGATCACCGGGGAGCTGTTTTTT	CASSEKQRVSITGELFF	TRBV9	TRBJ2-2	-	-
TGTGCTTTTGACAGGGTGGCTTTCTTT	CAFDRVAFF	TRBV30	TRBJ1-1	many	TRBD1
TGCGCCAGCAGCCAGGCCTCCCCGGGACAAGGCCCTTCCTATGGCTACACCTTC	CASSQASPGQGPSYGYTF	TRBV4-1	TRBJ1-2	many	-
TGTGCCAGCTCACAGGTATCAGAAATGAACACTGAAGCTTTCTTT	CASSQVSEMNTEAFF	TRBV18	TRBJ1-1	many	-
TGTGCCAGCAGTGTGAGAAGGATTGGCGAAAAACTGTTTTTT	CASSVRRIGEKLFF	TRBV2	TRBJ1-4	-	-
TGTGCCAATAGCGGGAGTTTCAATGAGCAGTTCTTC	CANSGSFNEQFF	TRBV7-9	TRBJ2-1	few	TRBD2
TGTGCCAGCAGTCCGACAGGGGGTAGACGAGAGACCCAGTACTTC	CASSPTGGRRETQYF	TRBV28	TRBJ2-5	many	TRBD1
TGCGCCAGCAGCCAGAACGGGGGCCTGAACACTGAAGCTTTCTTT	CASSQNGGLNTEAFF	TRBV4-1	TRBJ1-1	few	-
TGTGCCAGCAGTTTCCTAAGCGGGAGAGGGTCCTACGAGCAGTACTTC	CASSFLSGRGSYEQYF	TRBV27	TRBJ2-7	few	TRBD2
TGTGCCAGCTCACCGACCAGACAGGGGAAGGGAGATACGCAGTATTTT	CASSPTRQGKGDTQYF	TRBV18	TRBJ2-3	-	TRBD1
TGTGCCATCAGACCCGGGACTAGCGGGAGTGGGCAAGAGACCCAGTACTTC	CAIRPGTSGSGQETQYF	TRBV10-3	TRBJ2-5	-	TRBD2
TGTGCCAGCAGCTTAAACCCCCAGTCAGGAGATACGCAGTATTTT	CASSLNPQSGDTQYF	TRBV7-3	TRBJ2-3	many	-
TGTGCCAGCAGCTTAGGTCGGCAGGGCCAAGAGACCCAGTACTTC	CASSLGRQGQETQYF	TRBV11-3	TRBJ2-5	many	-
TGTGCCAGCAGCTTAATTGGGCGGGAGAGCACAGATACGCAGTATTTT	CASSLIGRESTDTQYF	TRBV7-3	TRBJ2-3	-	TRBD2
TGTGCCAGCAGGGGACAGAGGGAGACCCAGTACTTC	CASRGQRETQYF	TRBV2	TRBJ2-5	many	TRBD1